Listed below are T cell receptor beta chains from one sample, sequenced in a study of T cells in Graves' hyperthyroidism and ophthalmopathy. MiXCR was run by TCRdb on the multiplex PCR reads, yielding one entry per CDR3 protein. The sample contains fewer than 700,000 distinct CDR3 sequences, roughly 16% of which appear only once. Input material: blood. These receptors came from a woman aged 25-40 years with Graves' hyperthyroidism. The CDR3 runs from the conserved cysteine through the conserved F or W. Fields, in order: V gene, D gene, J gene, CDR3 protein. A D gene is named only where the DNA matches it firmly.

>TRBV30|.|TRBJ1-5
CAWSRGEYSNQPQHF
>TRBV24-1|.|TRBJ1-2
CATSDFTMVYGYTF
>TRBV9|TRBD1|TRBJ1-1
CASSGGDRALSEAFF
>TRBV20-1|.|TRBJ2-3
CSAIADTQYF
>TRBV28|TRBD1|TRBJ1-6
CASTRDRGNSPLHF
>TRBV12-3/TRBV12-4|TRBD2|TRBJ2-7
CASSSRASGLSYEQYF
>TRBV28|.|TRBJ2-6
CASSLVQDLSGANVLTF
>TRBV2|TRBD2|TRBJ2-1
CASRMRRGTSGRSNEQFF
>TRBV7-9|.|TRBJ2-7
CASSLGLGTKSYEQYF
>TRBV12-3/TRBV12-4|.|TRBJ1-5
CASAFSGWGQPQHF
>TRBV27|.|TRBJ1-5
CASRNTGQRDQPQHF
>TRBV4-1|.|TRBJ2-1
CASSQAGGYNEQFF
>TRBV5-4|.|TRBJ2-5
CASSWVDQSGETQYF
>TRBV27|.|TRBJ2-3
CASSISRQTGGDQYF
>TRBV19|.|TRBJ2-3
CASSIAQALTTDTQYF
>TRBV6-1|.|TRBJ2-3
CASSVNADTQYF
>TRBV7-2|TRBD1|TRBJ2-7
CASSQLGTETGFPEQYF
>TRBV24-1|.|TRBJ2-1
CATSDWGRLNEQFF
>TRBV27|.|TRBJ1-5
CASSPLGLQGANQPQHF
>TRBV10-2|TRBD2|TRBJ2-7
CASSSTSGPSYEQYF
>TRBV27|.|TRBJ1-5
CASSLRGIQPQHF
>TRBV20-1|TRBD2|TRBJ2-7
CSARPMGGGPYEQYF
>TRBV4-1|.|TRBJ1-4
CASSQEGPGGVEKLFF
>TRBV19|TRBD1|TRBJ2-3
CASSLRQGFSTDTQYF